The 5 T cell receptor beta chains listed next were all sequenced from one sample in a study of blood T cells in healthy people across ages. Primers used in a second PCR of roughly 7 to 12 cycles were a sample-barcoded 5' primer and a J-beta primer mix. TCRdb re-called the 5' RACE reads with MiXCR, one entry per CDR3 protein. The sample consists of about a million distinct CDR3 sequences, around 49% of them appearing once. Sequencing input: blood. The receptors were gathered from a man under 40 in good health.

The rearrangement links TRBV27 to TRBJ1-1, with TRBD1 identical over 10 bases. The V gene end was trimmed by 6 bases and the J gene end by 4 bases; junction bases not matched to a gene: 5. CDR1 MNHEY and CDR2 SMNVEV come from the germline V gene (reference sequence). This CDR3 spans 14 amino acids. The CDR3 is CASRDRGLGTEAFF. The CDR3 coding sequence is TGTGCCAGCAGAGACAGGGGGCTTGGCACTGAAGCTTTCTTT.

This rearrangement joins TRBV28 to TRBJ2-3; 7 nucleotides line up with TRBD1. Germline loops: CDR1 MDHEN, CDR2 SYDVKM. CDR3 size: 17 residues. V trimming: 2 bases; J trimming: 5 bases; junction bases outside the gene matches: 13. The CDR3 region is CASSLPSGTAFLDTQYF. CDR3 sequence (DNA): TGTGCCAGCAGTTTACCCTCCGGGACAGCGTTTTTAGATACGCAGTATTTT.

This clonotype has just a few counts. V is TRBV7-2 and J is TRBJ1-2; 8 bases are shared with TRBD1. The CDR3 is made up of 14 amino acids. Germline CDR1 is SGHTA and CDR2 is FQGNSA. V shed 6 bases and J 7 bases; nucleotides not matched to a gene: 10. CDR3 region: CASRPGQGISGYTF. The CDR3 region has the DNA TGTGCCAGCAGACCTGGACAGGGTATCTCTGGCTACACCTTC.

This clonotype was counted at least ten times. V and J are TRBV7-9 and TRBJ2-2; 9 nucleotides line up with TRBD2. The CDR3 consists of 16 residues. Germline CDR1 and CDR2: SEHNR and FQNEAQ (reference sequence). V gave up 1 base and J gave up 0 bases; unmatched junction bases: 0. The CDR3 DNA sequence: TGTGCCAGCAGCTTAGGACTAGCGGCGAACACCGGGGAGCTGTTTTTT. Translation gives CASSLGLAANTGELFF. Full variable domain (missing parts from reference TRBV7-9 and TRBJ2-2): DTGVSQNPRHKITKRGQNVTFRCDPISEHNRLYWYRQTLGQGPEFLTYFQNEAQLEKSRLLSDRFSAERPKGSFSTLEIQRTEQGDSAMYLCASSLGLAANTGELFFGEGSRLTVL.

This clonotype was found a few times. The chain uses TRBV3-1 and TRBJ1-6, with 9 positions matching TRBD1. Germline V gene sequence: CDR1 LGHDT, CDR2 YNNKEL (reference sequence). This CDR3 contains 14 residues. Unmatched junction bases numbered 9, after V lost 3 bases and J lost 15 bases. This chain's CDR3 is CASSQAGQGGFLHF. The CDR3 DNA is TGTGCCAGCAGCCAGGCGGGACAGGGAGGCTTCCTCCACTTT.